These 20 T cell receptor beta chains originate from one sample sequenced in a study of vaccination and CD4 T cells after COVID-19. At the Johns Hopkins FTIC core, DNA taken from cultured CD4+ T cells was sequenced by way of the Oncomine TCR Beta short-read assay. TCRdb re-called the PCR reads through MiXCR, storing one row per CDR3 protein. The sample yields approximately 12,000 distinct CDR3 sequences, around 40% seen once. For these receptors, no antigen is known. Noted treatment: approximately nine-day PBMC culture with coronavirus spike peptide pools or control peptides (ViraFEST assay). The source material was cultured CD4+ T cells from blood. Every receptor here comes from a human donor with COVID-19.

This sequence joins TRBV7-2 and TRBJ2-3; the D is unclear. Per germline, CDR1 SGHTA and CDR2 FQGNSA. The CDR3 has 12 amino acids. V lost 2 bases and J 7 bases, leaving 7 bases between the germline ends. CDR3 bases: TGTGCCAGCAGCTTAATAACGAATACGCAGTATTTT. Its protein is CASSLITNTQYF.

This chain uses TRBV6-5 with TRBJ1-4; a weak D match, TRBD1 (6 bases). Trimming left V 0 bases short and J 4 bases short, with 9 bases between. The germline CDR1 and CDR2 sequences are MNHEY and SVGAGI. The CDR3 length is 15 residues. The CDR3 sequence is CASSYSGRGNEKLFF. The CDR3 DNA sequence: TGTGCCAGCAGTTACTCGGGCAGGGGTAATGAAAAACTGTTTTTT.

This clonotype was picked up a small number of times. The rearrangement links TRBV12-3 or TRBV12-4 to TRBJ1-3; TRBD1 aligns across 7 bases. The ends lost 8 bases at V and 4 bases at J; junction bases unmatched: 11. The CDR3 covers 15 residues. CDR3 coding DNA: TGTGCCAGCGGGGTCACCGGGACAGACGGAAACACCATATATTTT. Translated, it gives CASGVTGTDGNTIYF.

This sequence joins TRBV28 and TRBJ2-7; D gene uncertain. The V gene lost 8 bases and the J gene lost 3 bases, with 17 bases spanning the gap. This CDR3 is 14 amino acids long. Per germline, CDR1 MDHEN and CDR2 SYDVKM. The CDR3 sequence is CASGWSGPLYEQYF. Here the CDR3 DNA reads TGTGCCAGCGGTTGGTCCGGTCCCCTCTACGAGCAGTACTTC.

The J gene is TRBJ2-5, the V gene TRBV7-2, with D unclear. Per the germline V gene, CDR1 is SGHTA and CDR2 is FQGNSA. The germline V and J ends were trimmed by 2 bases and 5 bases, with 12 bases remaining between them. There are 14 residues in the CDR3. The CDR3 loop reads CASSLRPEWETQYF. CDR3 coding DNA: TGTGCCAGCAGCTTAAGACCCGAATGGGAGACCCAGTACTTC. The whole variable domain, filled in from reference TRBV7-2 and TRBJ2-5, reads GAGVSQSPSNKVTEKGKDVELRCDPISGHTALYWYRQSLGQGLEFLIYFQGNSAPDKSGLPSDRFSAERTGGSVSTLTIQRTQQEDSAVYLCASSLRPEWETQYFGPGTRLLVL.

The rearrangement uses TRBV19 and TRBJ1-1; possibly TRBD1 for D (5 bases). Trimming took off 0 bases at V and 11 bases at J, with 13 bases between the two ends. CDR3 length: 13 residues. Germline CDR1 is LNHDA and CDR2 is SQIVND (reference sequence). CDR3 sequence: CASSIDRGDRAFF. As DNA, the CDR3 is TGTGCCAGTAGTATAGATCGAGGGGATCGCGCTTTCTTT.

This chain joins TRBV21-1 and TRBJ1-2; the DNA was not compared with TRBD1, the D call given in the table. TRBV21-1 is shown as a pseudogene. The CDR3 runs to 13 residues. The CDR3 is CASRMGHLYGYTF. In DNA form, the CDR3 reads TGTGCCAGCAGAATGGGACACCTCTATGGCTACACCTTC.

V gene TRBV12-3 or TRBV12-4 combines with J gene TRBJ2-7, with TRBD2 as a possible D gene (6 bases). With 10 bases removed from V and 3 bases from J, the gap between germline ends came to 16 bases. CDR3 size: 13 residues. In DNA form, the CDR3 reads TGTGCCACCCAGGCATCGGGGGTCTACGAGCAGTACTTC. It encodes CATQASGVYEQYF.

The CDR3 DNA reads TGTGCCAGCAGCTTAGTAGCGGGGGGGCGTTGGGAGACCCAGTACTTC. It is translated as CASSLVAGGRWETQYF. The gene calls are TRBV7-6 and TRBJ2-5, with 11 bases lining up with TRBD2. From germline, CDR1 is SGHVS and CDR2 FNYEAQ. V lost 1 base and J lost 5; bases outside the gene matches: 6. The CDR3 runs to 16 residues.

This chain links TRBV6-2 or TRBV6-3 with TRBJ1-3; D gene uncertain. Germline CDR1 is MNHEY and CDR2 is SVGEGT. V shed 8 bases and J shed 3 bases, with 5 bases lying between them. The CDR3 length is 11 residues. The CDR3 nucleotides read TGTGCCAGCCAGCTTGGAAACACCATATATTTT. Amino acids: CASQLGNTIYF.

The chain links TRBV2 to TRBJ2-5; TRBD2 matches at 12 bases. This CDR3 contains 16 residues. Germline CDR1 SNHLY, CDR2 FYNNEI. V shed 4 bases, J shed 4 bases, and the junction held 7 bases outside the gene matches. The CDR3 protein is CASSGPSGGDRETQYF. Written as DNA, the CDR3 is TGTGCCAGCAGTGGACCTAGCGGGGGGGATCGAGAGACCCAGTACTTC.

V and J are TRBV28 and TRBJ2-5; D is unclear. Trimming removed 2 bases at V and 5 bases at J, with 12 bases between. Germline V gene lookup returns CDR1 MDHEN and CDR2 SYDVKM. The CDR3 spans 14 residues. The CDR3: CASSLGGNQETQYF. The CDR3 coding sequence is TGTGCCAGCAGTTTAGGTGGGAATCAGGAGACCCAGTACTTC.

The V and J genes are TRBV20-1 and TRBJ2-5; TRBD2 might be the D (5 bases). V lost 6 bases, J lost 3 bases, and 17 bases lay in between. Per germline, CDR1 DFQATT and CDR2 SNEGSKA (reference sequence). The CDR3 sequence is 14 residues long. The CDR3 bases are TGCAGTGCCCTAGGGCTAAGCGGCGAAGAGACCCAGTACTTC. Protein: CSALGLSGEETQYF.

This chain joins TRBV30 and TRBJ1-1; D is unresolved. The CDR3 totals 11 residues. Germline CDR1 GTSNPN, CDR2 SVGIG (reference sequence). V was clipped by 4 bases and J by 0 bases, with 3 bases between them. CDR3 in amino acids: CAWKVNTEAFF. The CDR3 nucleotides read TGTGCCTGGAAAGTGAACACTGAAGCTTTCTTT.

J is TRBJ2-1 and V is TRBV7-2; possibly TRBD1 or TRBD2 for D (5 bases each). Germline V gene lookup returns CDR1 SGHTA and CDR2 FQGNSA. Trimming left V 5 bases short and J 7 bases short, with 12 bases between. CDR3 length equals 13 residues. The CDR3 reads CASSPRGANEQFF. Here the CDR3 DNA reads TGTGCCAGCAGCCCCCGGGGCGCAAATGAGCAGTTCTTC.

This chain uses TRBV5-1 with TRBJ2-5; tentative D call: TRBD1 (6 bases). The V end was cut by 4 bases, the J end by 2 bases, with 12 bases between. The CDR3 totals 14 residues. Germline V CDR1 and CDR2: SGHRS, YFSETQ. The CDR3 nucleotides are TGCGCCAGCAGCCCGGGGACATCGCAAGAGACCCAGTACTTC. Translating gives CASSPGTSQETQYF.

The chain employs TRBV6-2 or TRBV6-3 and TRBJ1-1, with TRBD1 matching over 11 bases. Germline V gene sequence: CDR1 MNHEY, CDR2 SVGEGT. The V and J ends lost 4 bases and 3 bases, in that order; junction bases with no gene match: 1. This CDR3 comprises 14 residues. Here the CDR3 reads CASSWGQGDTEAFF. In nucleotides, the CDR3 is TGTGCCAGCAGTTGGGGACAGGGGGACACTGAAGCTTTCTTT.

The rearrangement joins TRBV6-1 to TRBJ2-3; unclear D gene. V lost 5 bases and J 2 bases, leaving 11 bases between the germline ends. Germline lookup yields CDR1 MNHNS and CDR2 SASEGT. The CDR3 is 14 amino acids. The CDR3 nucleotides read TGTGCCAGCAGTCTCAGCTATCCCACAGATACGCAGTATTTT. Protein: CASSLSYPTDTQYF.

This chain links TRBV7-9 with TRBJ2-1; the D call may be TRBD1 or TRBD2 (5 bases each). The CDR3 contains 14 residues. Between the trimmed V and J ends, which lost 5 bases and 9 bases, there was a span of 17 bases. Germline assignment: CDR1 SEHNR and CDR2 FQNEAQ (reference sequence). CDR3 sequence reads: CASSPRDPRAEQFF. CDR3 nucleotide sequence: TGTGCCAGCAGCCCCCGGGACCCCCGTGCTGAGCAGTTCTTC. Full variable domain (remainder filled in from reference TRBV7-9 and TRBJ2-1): DTGVSQNPRHKITKRGQNVTFRCDPISEHNRLYWYRQTLGQGPEFLTYFQNEAQLEKSRLLSDRFSAERPKGSFSTLEIQRTEQGDSAMYLCASSPRDPRAEQFFGPGTRLTVL.

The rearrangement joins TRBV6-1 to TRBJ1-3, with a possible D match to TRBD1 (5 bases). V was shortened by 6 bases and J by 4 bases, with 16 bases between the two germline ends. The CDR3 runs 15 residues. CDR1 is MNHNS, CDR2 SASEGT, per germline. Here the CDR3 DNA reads TGTGCCAGCAGAACCCGGGGGGGGTCCGGAAACACCATATATTTT. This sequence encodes CASRTRGGSGNTIYF.